This TCR beta chain was found in a study of early stage breast cancer tumors. General study findings and limits: Compared with adjacent normal breast tissue, tumors showed 2 to 2.5-fold greater T cell density and higher clonality.

Method: immunoSEQ multiplex PCR; TCRdb's copy keeps in-frame clones and lacks some. The sample carries about 50,000 clones, 75% to 85% recorded once. This clone came up a few times. Its specificity is not known. V lost 6 bases to trimming and J lost 6 bases; unmatched junction nucleotides: 6. In germline, CDR1 is SNHLY, CDR2 FYNNEI. This CDR3 region has 15 residues. Sample: blood. The TCR was taken from a person between 50 and 60 years old with breast cancer. This chain connects TRBV2 to TRBJ2-2, with 11 bases matching TRBD1. In DNA, the CDR3 is TGTGCCAGCAGGCTCCCGGGACAGGGGGCCGGGGAGCTGTTTTTT. Its protein is CASRLPGQGAGELFF.